This T cell receptor (beta chain) was sequenced in a study of early T cells in non-severe SARS-CoV-2 infection. Turning to the study itself: Sequenced material consisted of bulk RNA (from unsorted whole blood), and chains were unpaired. Points from the study as a whole: Lookups in VDJdb leaned toward anti-spike CD8 responses and missed private and CD4 specificities.

Notes on this clonotype: Its antigen is undetermined.

Researchers attached unique molecular identifiers to individual cDNA molecules. TCRdb re-called the 5' RACE reads with MiXCR, one entry per CDR3 protein. The sample lists about 72,000 distinct CDR3 sequences; approximately 9% were seen once. This CDR3 comprises 20 residues. Trimming left V 0 bases short and J 0 bases short, with 23 bases between. Germline values: CDR1 SGHRS, CDR2 YFSETQ. The receptor was isolated from an adult who was a healthcare worker with PCR-confirmed SARS-CoV-2 infection or an uninfected control (not recorded which). Sequencing input: whole blood. The chain recombines TRBV5-1 with TRBJ2-3; D remains ambiguous. CDR3 in amino acids: CASSLVWAGKIPTSTDTQYF. The CDR3 nucleotides read TGCGCCAGCAGCTTGGTCTGGGCAGGAAAAATACCCACTAGCACAGATACGCAGTATTTT.